The 32 T cell receptor beta chains presented below share a single source sample, sequenced in a study of beta chain features in type 1 diabetes. The sequenced template was cDNA made from the entire isolated RNA. TCRdb's copy holds only in-frame clones and misses some; the assay was immunoSEQ multiplex PCR. The sample shows some 240,000 clones, roughly 10% of them seen only once. What was sequenced was central memory CD4+ T cells from blood. These receptors all stem from a man in his late teens or twenties in good health.

J is TRBJ1-4 and V is TRBV28; D is perhaps TRBD1 (5 bases). The ends were cut back, 1 base at V and 2 bases at J, with 11 bases in the middle. The CDR3 spans 16 residues. Germline CDR1 MDHEN, CDR2 SYDVKM. For the CDR3, the DNA is TGTGCCAGCAGTTTATCCGGGACGGGCACTAATGAAAAACTGTTTTTT. Translation: CASSLSGTGTNEKLFF.

This clone was seen at least ten times. Other DNA sequences in this sample translate to the same CDR3. V gene TRBV28 combines with J gene TRBJ2-5; maybe TRBD1 (6 bases). Germline V lookup: CDR1 MDHEN, CDR2 SYDVKM. With 2 bases removed from V and 3 bases from J, the gap between germline ends came to 16 bases. This CDR3 contains 16 residues. DNA for the CDR3: TGTGCCAGCAGTTTAGGACGTCTGGGGGCGGAAGAGACCCAGTACTTC. Translated: CASSLGRLGAEETQYF.

This clone turned up a few times. The gene calls are TRBV7-2 and TRBJ1-2, with no clear D. The germline V gene encodes CDR1 SGHTA and CDR2 FQGNSA. CDR3 size: 12 residues. V was pared by 4 bases and J by 2 bases, with 5 bases between. The CDR3 nucleotides read TGTGCCAGCAGCTCACTAAACTATGGCTACACCTTC. This encodes CASSSLNYGYTF.

This clone was seen repeatedly, ten times or more. This chain links TRBV29-1 with TRBJ2-5; D might be TRBD2 (6 bases). The CDR3 consists of 11 residues. The V and J ends lost 7 bases and 2 bases respectively, with 8 bases between them. The germline V gene has CDR1 SQVTM and CDR2 ANQGSEA. DNA for the CDR3: TGCAGCGGCGGGATGCAAGAGACCCAGTACTTC. This sequence encodes CSGGMQETQYF.

This clone was seen repeatedly, ten times or more. The sample contains more than one DNA sequence encoding this CDR3. The V call is TRBV6-5, the J call TRBJ2-1; possible D gene TRBD2, 6 bases. The CDR3 loop spans 15 amino acids. V was cut by 0 bases and J by 0 bases, with 6 bases left in between. CDR1 is MNHEY, CDR2 SVGAGI, per germline. In DNA form, the CDR3 reads TGTGCCAGCAGTTACTCGGGAGGCTCCTACAATGAGCAGTTCTTC. Its protein is CASSYSGGSYNEQFF.

This clone was detected only a few times. V and J are TRBV7-6 and TRBJ2-1; 8 bases line up with TRBD1. Germline lookup yields CDR1 SGHVS and CDR2 FNYEAQ. J was trimmed by 7 bases and V by 5 bases; bases with no gene match: 7. This CDR3 is built from 14 residues. The CDR3 sequence is CASSRGDRRNEQFF. Here the CDR3 DNA reads TGTGCCAGCAGCAGAGGGGACAGGCGAAATGAGCAGTTCTTC.

This clone was seen more than once but under ten times. The J gene is TRBJ2-1, the V gene TRBV7-9; D is unresolved. CDR3 length equals 12 residues. Trimming cost V 1 base and J 11 bases, with 9 bases left between them. Germline V CDR1 and CDR2: SEHNR, FQNEAQ (reference sequence). The CDR3 loop is CASSLVVSKQFF. Written as DNA, the CDR3 is TGTGCCAGCAGCTTAGTTGTCAGTAAGCAGTTCTTC.

For the CDR3, the DNA is TGCGCCAGCAGCTTGTGGACAGGAGGCAATCAGCCCCAGCATTTT. Amino acid sequence: CASSLWTGGNQPQHF. The genes are TRBV5-1 and TRBJ1-5; 7 bases are a match to TRBD1. The junction had 3 bases not matched to a gene; V was cut back by 1 base and J by 2 bases. This CDR3 has 15 amino acids. Looked up from germline, CDR1 is SGHRS and CDR2 is YFSETQ.

The rearrangement joins TRBV7-2 to TRBJ2-1; TRBD1 aligns across 8 bases. The CDR3 sequence is 19 residues long. Germline values: CDR1 SGHTA, CDR2 FQGNSA. V lost 4 bases, J lost 0 bases, and 14 bases stayed unmatched. The CDR3 sequence: CASSWDRSNRGNSYNEQFF. As DNA, the CDR3 is TGTGCCAGCAGCTGGGACAGGTCGAATCGGGGTAACTCCTACAATGAGCAGTTCTTC. The full variable domain, in which reference TRBV7-2 and TRBJ2-1 provide the parts outside the CDR3, is GAGVSQSPSNKVTEKGKDVELRCDPISGHTALYWYRQSLGQGLEFLIYFQGNSAPDKSGLPSDRFSAERTGGSVSTLTIQRTQQEDSAVYLCASSWDRSNRGNSYNEQFFGPGTRLTVL.

This rearrangement joins TRBV2 to TRBJ2-3; D uncertain. V shed 10 bases and J shed 6 bases, with 17 bases lying between them. CDR3 size: 13 residues. Germline assignment: CDR1 SNHLY and CDR2 FYNNEI. The CDR3 spells CATASFGWDTQYF. For the CDR3, the DNA is TGTGCCACGGCTTCCTTTGGGTGGGATACGCAGTATTTT.

This sequence joins TRBV11-3 and TRBJ2-5; tentative D call: TRBD1 (5 bases). Trimming pared 3 bases from V and 1 base from J, leaving 6 bases between. This CDR3 spans 13 amino acids. The germline V gene encodes CDR1 SGHNT and CDR2 YENEEA. CDR3 loop: CASSFDSQETQYF. CDR3 coding DNA: TGTGCCAGCAGCTTCGACAGCCAAGAGACCCAGTACTTC.

On this clone: Distinct nucleotide sequences in the sample also encode this CDR3. The chain carries TRBV15 and TRBJ2-7, with D possibly being TRBD2 (6 bases). The V end was cut by 0 bases, the J end by 6 bases, with 9 bases between. The CDR3 is made up of 13 amino acids. Germline CDR1 LNHNV, CDR2 YYDKDF (reference sequence). This chain's CDR3 is CATSREGGFEQYF. CDR3 in DNA: TGTGCCACCAGCAGAGAGGGGGGTTTCGAGCAGTACTTC.

Details on this clone: One junction end disagrees with the germline gene, perhaps due to a read error. The same CDR3 arises from other DNA sequences in this sample as well. The chain couples TRBV18 to TRBJ2-7; unclear D gene. The CDR3 has 14 residues. Germline CDR1 is KGHSH and CDR2 is LQKENI. The DNA of the CDR3 is TGCGCCAGCTCACCACCTGGCCCCAGGTACGAGCAGTACTTC. This encodes CASSPPGPRYEQYF.

This clone appeared a few times. The chain recombines TRBV7-2 with TRBJ1-1, with 7 bases lining up with TRBD1. J gave up 4 bases and V 5 bases, and 7 bases lay outside the gene matches. The CDR3 has 14 amino acids. Germline CDR1 SGHTA, CDR2 FQGNSA. The CDR3 nucleotides read TGTGCCAGCAGCCTACGACAGGGTGGCACTGAAGCTTTCTTT. Amino acid sequence: CASSLRQGGTEAFF.

This sequence joins TRBV28 and TRBJ1-2, with D tentatively TRBD1 (5 bases). CDR1 MDHEN and CDR2 SYDVKM come from the germline V gene. Trimming took 10 bases from V and 1 from J, leaving 7 bases between them. The CDR3 is made up of 11 amino acids. The CDR3 nucleotides read TGTGCCACGGGGCATAACTATGGCTACACCTTC. Translating it yields CATGHNYGYTF.

This chain connects TRBV25-1 to TRBJ1-2; the D gene is possibly TRBD1 (5 bases). Germline-derived CDR1 and CDR2 are MGHDK and SYGVNS. CDR3 length: 17 residues. V shed 3 bases and J shed 4 bases, with 21 bases lying between them. The CDR3 DNA is TGTGCCAGCAGTGATTCCCGGGGCAGGTCCGGCGGCTATGGCTACACCTTC. Translated: CASSDSRGRSGGYGYTF.

This clone has only a few counts. The J gene is TRBJ2-3, the V gene TRBV4-3, with a tentative D call TRBD2 (7 bases). The CDR3 runs to 15 residues. V shed 3 bases and J shed 2 bases, with 12 bases lying between them. Germline CDR1 LGHNA, CDR2 YSLEER. The CDR3 DNA sequence: TGCGCCAGCAGCCATGGGGGGGCCGACACAGATACGCAGTATTTT. Translated: CASSHGGADTDTQYF.

This clone was seen at least ten times. The chain carries TRBV11-2 and TRBJ2-5; weak D call: TRBD2 (5 bases). The CDR3 runs to 16 residues. Trimming shortened V by 0 bases and J by 6 bases, and 17 bases separated the two germline ends. The germline V gene encodes CDR1 SGHAT and CDR2 FQNNGV. The CDR3 is CASSLDLGRRGKTQYF. The CDR3 DNA reads as TGTGCCAGCAGCTTAGATCTAGGCAGGCGAGGGAAGACCCAGTACTTC.

Here the CDR3 DNA reads TGTGCCAGCAGCTTTGGGATTTCCACAGATACGCAGTATTTT. Amino acids: CASSFGISTDTQYF. The chain links TRBV5-4 to TRBJ2-3; D gene ambiguous. Germline CDR1 and CDR2: SGHNT and YYREEE (reference sequence). V was trimmed by 2 bases and J by 2 bases, leaving 9 bases between them. This CDR3 comprises 14 residues.

The gene calls are TRBV4-3 and TRBJ2-7; no clear D gene. The CDR3 consists of 16 residues. The germline V gene encodes CDR1 LGHNA and CDR2 YSLEER. Trimming left V 2 bases short and J 5 bases short, with 19 bases between. The DNA of the CDR3 is TGCGCCAGCAGCCAAAATCTGGTGATGGGCTACGACGAGCAGTACTTC. Protein sequence: CASSQNLVMGYDEQYF.

This clone was seen many times. The chain joins TRBV11-2 to TRBJ2-1, with D tentatively TRBD1 (6 bases). Trimming stripped 6 bases from V and 3 bases from J, with 9 bases between. Germline V gives CDR1 SGHAT, CDR2 FQNNGV. This CDR3 has 13 residues. In DNA form, the CDR3 reads TGTGCCAGCAGGACAGGTCTCTACAATGAGCAGTTCTTC. Translation gives CASRTGLYNEQFF. The variable domain in full, completed from reference TRBV11-2 and TRBJ2-1, reads EAGVAQSPRYKIIEKRQSVAFWCNPISGHATLYWYQQILGQGPKLLIQFQNNGVVDDSQLPKDRFSAERLKGVDSTLKIQPAKLEDSAVYLCASRTGLYNEQFFGPGTRLTVL.

This clone showed up just a few times. V is TRBV28 and J is TRBJ1-4; the match to TRBD1 covers 7 bases. V gave up 4 bases and J gave up 15 bases; unmatched junction bases: 8. This CDR3 spans 12 amino acids. Germline V gene lookup returns CDR1 MDHEN and CDR2 SYDVKM. CDR3 amino acids: CASSYHPGTVFF. CDR3 in DNA: TGTGCCAGCAGTTACCATCCCGGGACAGTGTTTTTT.

This chain uses TRBV19 with TRBJ2-3, with 8 bases matching TRBD1. Per germline, CDR1 LNHDA and CDR2 SQIVND (reference sequence). Trimming took 6 bases from V and 4 from J; bases not matched to a gene: 6. The CDR3 runs to 14 residues. This CDR3 is CASRPGQVADTQYF. The DNA for the CDR3 is TGTGCCAGTAGGCCGGGACAGGTAGCAGATACGCAGTATTTT.

The chain couples TRBV29-1 to TRBJ2-7, with 7 bases that match TRBD1. The J segment lost 1 base and the V segment lost 5 bases, leaving 14 bases of the junction unmatched. In germline, CDR1 is SQVTM, CDR2 ANQGSEA. This CDR3 has 16 residues. CDR3 DNA: TGCAGCGTTAGGGTTACAGGGGACGCACGGTCCTACGAGCAGTACTTC. Translated: CSVRVTGDARSYEQYF.

The rearrangement joins TRBV6-6 to TRBJ2-3, with 10 bases lining up with TRBD2. CDR1 MNHNY and CDR2 SVGAGI come from the germline V gene (reference sequence). The CDR3 is 15 amino acids. The V gene end was trimmed by 7 bases and the J gene end by 1 base; junction bases not matched to a gene: 5. In DNA, the CDR3 is TGTGCCAGCACCGGACTAGCGGAGGGCACAGATACGCAGTATTTT. Protein product: CASTGLAEGTDTQYF.

This clone was found a few times. The chain couples TRBV30 to TRBJ1-5, with a tentative D call TRBD1 (6 bases). Germline V lookup: CDR1 GTSNPN, CDR2 SVGIG (reference sequence). CDR3 size: 14 residues. V was cut by 4 bases and J by 3 bases, with 13 bases left in between. The CDR3 DNA is TGTGCCTGGACCCCGGACAGAACCAATCAGCCCCAGCATTTT. It translates to CAWTPDRTNQPQHF.

This clone has at least ten counts. The chain couples TRBV21-1 to TRBJ2-7; the table gives TRBD1 as D, unverified against the DNA. TRBV21-1 is a pseudogene segment. The CDR3 is made up of 14 amino acids. The CDR3 spells CASSGQGNGYEQYF. The CDR3 DNA reads as TGTGCCAGCAGCGGACAGGGAAACGGTTACGAGCAGTACTTC.

This clone was detected only a few times. The V gene is TRBV5-6, the J gene TRBJ2-7; 10 bases agree with TRBD1. J was trimmed by 5 bases and V by 3 bases; bases with no gene match: 2. CDR1 is SGHDT, CDR2 YYEEEE, per germline. The CDR3 covers 13 residues. CDR3 coding DNA: TGTGCCAGCAGCTGGGACAGGGGACACGAGCAGTACTTC. It codes for CASSWDRGHEQYF.

About this clone: A read error may be the cause here, since a much bigger clone is one base away. This rearrangement joins TRBV30 to TRBJ2-7; the match to TRBD2 covers 12 bases. Germline CDR1 GTSNPN, CDR2 SVGIG (reference sequence). This CDR3 has 15 residues. The trim removed 3 bases at V and 1 base at J, leaving 4 bases unmatched. The CDR3 region is CAWRPTSGGSYEQYF. The CDR3 DNA sequence: TGTGCCTGGAGACCTACTAGCGGGGGGTCCTACGAGCAGTACTTC.

This clone was found a few times. CDR3 sequence: CASSEGRENFETQYF. The DNA for the CDR3 is TGTGCCAGCAGTGAAGGCAGGGAGAATTTTGAGACCCAGTACTTC. The chain combines TRBV2 with TRBJ2-5; D may be TRBD1 or TRBD2 (5 bases each). This CDR3 has 15 residues. Trimming took 1 base from V and 5 from J, leaving 14 bases between them. Per germline, CDR1 SNHLY and CDR2 FYNNEI.

V is TRBV11-2 and J is TRBJ2-7; D may correspond to TRBD1 or TRBD2 (5 bases each). The germline V and J ends were trimmed by 2 bases and 0 bases, with 14 bases remaining between them. This CDR3 is 16 amino acids long. Germline-derived CDR1 and CDR2 are SGHAT and FQNNGV. The CDR3 DNA reads as TGTGCCAGCAGCTTAAATAGAGGGACGGCCTCCTACGAGCAGTACTTC. It encodes CASSLNRGTASYEQYF. The full variable domain, rest sourced from reference TRBV11-2 and TRBJ2-7, is EAGVAQSPRYKIIEKRQSVAFWCNPISGHATLYWYQQILGQGPKLLIQFQNNGVVDDSQLPKDRFSAERLKGVDSTLKIQPAKLEDSAVYLCASSLNRGTASYEQYFGPGTRLTVT.

This chain connects TRBV7-2 to TRBJ2-1; D is uncertain. Trimming removed 2 bases at V and 10 bases at J, with 15 bases between. The CDR3 is 14 residues long. Germline V gene sequence: CDR1 SGHTA, CDR2 FQGNSA. The CDR3 is CASSLIPDSYEQFF. DNA for the CDR3: TGTGCCAGCAGCTTAATTCCAGATTCATACGAGCAGTTCTTC.